The entry below describes one T cell receptor beta chain. Its antigen is currently unknown. A much more abundant neighbour one base away suggests this may be a read error. This sample was included in a study of post-analysis software for immune sequencing data. Findings of the study overall: Controls had lower frequencies than patients of 4 or 5 TRBV segments, which included TRBV5-6, TRBV5-1 and TRBV20-1.

This CDR3 comprises 15 residues. Looked up from germline, CDR1 is SGHVS and CDR2 is FNYEAQ. cDNA libraries of TCR beta carried unique molecular identifiers. MiXCR was run by TCRdb on the PCR reads, yielding one entry per CDR3 protein. The repertoire holds roughly 410,000 distinct CDR3 sequences, with approximately 33% as singletons. The origin of this receptor is a girl between 5 and 17 years old with multiple sclerosis. This chain uses TRBV7-6 with TRBJ1-5, with D perhaps matching TRBD1 (5 bases). Sequences were obtained from blood. The DNA for the CDR3 is TGTGCCGGCAGCTTAAGAGGGGATAGCAATCAGCCCCAGCATTTT. This sequence encodes CAGSLRGDSNQPQHF.